This T cell receptor (beta chain) derives from a study of T-cell memory formation after mild COVID-19. TCRdb fed the 5' RACE reads into MiXCR, producing one record per CDR3 protein. The sample records some 5,700 distinct CDR3 sequences, roughly 20% being singletons. The specimen sequenced was PBMCs or a T cell subset sorted from them (not recorded which). The source of this sequence is an adult woman who had mild COVID-19 (a few samples of this study predate the infection). Cell type and time point are not known.

The CDR3 loop is CASSLEDTQYF. The CDR3 DNA reads TGCGCCAGCAGCCTCGAAGATACGCAGTATTTT. The V and J genes are TRBV4-1 and TRBJ2-3, with D unclear. This CDR3 is built from 11 residues. The germline V gene encodes CDR1 MGHRA and CDR2 YSYEKL. The germline V and J ends were trimmed by 4 bases and 5 bases, with 4 bases remaining between them.